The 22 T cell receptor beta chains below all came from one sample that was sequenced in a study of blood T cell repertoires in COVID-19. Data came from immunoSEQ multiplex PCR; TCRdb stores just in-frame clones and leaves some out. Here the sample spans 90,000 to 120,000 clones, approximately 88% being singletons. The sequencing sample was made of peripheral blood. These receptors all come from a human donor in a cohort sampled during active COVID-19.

CDR3 sequence: CASSEYSISGANVLTF. CDR3 bases: TGTGCCAGCAGTGAGTACAGCATCTCTGGGGCCAACGTCCTGACTTTC. The V and J genes are TRBV25-1 and TRBJ2-6; D remains ambiguous. The germline CDR1 and CDR2 sequences are MGHDK and SYGVNS. V was pared by 3 bases and J by 0 bases, with 9 bases between. This CDR3 has 16 residues. Complete variable domain (other parts from reference TRBV25-1 and TRBJ2-6): EADIYQTPRYLVIGTGKKITLECSQTMGHDKMYWYQQDPGMELHLIHYSYGVNSTEKGDLSSESTVSRIRTEHFPLTLESARPSHTSQYLCASSEYSISGANVLTFGAGSRLTVL.

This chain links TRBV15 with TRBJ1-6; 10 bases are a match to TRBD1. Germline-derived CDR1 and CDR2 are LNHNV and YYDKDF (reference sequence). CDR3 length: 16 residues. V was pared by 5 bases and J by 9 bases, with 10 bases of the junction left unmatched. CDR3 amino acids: CATSADRGVKGSPLHF. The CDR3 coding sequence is TGTGCCACCAGCGCGGACAGGGGGGTAAAGGGTTCACCCCTCCACTTT.

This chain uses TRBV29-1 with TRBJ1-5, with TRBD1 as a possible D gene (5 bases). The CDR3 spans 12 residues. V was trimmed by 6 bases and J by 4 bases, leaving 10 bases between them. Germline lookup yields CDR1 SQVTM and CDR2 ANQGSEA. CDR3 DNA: TGCAGCGTCGGAGGGGTGAATCAGCCCCAGCATTTT. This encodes CSVGGVNQPQHF.

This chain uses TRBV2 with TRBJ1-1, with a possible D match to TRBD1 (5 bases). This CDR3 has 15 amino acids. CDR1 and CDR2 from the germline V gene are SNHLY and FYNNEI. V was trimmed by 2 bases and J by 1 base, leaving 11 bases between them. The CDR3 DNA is TGTGCCAGCAGTGAAAGCAGGGACTCGAACACTGAAGCTTTCTTT. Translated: CASSESRDSNTEAFF.

In nucleotides, the CDR3 is TGCAGCGTTGAGTGGTTAATCGGGACTAGCGGGAGCCAAGATACGCAGTATTTT. Amino acids: CSVEWLIGTSGSQDTQYF. This chain joins TRBV29-1 and TRBJ2-3, with 14 bases matching TRBD2. Germline values: CDR1 SQVTM, CDR2 ANQGSEA. The CDR3 length is 18 residues. The trim removed 3 bases at V and 5 bases at J, leaving 13 bases unmatched.

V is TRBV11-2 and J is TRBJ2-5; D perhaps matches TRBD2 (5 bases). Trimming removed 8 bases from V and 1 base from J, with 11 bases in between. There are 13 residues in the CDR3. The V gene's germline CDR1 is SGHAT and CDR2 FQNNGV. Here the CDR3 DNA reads TGTGCCAGCGGCCGGACTCTCCAAGAGACCCAGTACTTC. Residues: CASGRTLQETQYF. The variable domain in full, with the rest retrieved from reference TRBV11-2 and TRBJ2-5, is EAGVAQSPRYKIIEKRQSVAFWCNPISGHATLYWYQQILGQGPKLLIQFQNNGVVDDSQLPKDRFSAERLKGVDSTLKIQPAKLEDSAVYLCASGRTLQETQYFGPGTRLLVL.

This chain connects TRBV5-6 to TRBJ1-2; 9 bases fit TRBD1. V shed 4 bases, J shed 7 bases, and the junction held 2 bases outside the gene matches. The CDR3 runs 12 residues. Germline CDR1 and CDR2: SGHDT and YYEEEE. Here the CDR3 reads CASSATGGGYTF. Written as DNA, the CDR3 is TGTGCCAGCAGCGCGACAGGGGGTGGCTACACCTTC.

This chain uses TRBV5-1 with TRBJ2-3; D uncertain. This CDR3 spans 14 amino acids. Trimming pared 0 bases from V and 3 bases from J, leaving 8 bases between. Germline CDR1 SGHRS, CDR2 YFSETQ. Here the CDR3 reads CASSLDATTDTQYF. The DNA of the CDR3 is TGCGCCAGCAGCTTGGATGCAACAACAGATACGCAGTATTTT.

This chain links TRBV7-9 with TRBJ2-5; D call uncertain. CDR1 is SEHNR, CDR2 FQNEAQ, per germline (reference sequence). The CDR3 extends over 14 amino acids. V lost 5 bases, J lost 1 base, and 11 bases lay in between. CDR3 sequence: CASSARYSQETQYF. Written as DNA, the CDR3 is TGTGCCAGCAGCGCCCGCTACTCCCAAGAGACCCAGTACTTC.

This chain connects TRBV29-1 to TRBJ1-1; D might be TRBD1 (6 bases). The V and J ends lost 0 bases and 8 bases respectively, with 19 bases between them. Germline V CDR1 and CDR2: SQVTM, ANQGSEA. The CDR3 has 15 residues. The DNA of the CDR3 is TGCAGCGTTGAAGAAGGTTGGGGGTGGGGGCTGGAAGCTTTCTTT. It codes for CSVEEGWGWGLEAFF.

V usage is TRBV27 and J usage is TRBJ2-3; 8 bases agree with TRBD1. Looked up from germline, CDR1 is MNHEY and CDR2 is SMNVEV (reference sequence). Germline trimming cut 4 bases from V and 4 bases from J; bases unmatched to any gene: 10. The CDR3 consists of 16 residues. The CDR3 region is CASSSRATGVPDTQYF. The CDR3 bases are TGTGCCAGCAGTTCCCGAGCGACAGGGGTCCCAGATACGCAGTATTTT.

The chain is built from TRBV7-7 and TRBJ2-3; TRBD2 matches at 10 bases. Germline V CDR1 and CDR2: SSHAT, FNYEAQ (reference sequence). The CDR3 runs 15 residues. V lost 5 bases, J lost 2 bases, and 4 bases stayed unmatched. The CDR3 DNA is TGTGCCAGCAGCCTACTAGCGGGAATCACAGATACGCAGTATTTT. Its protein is CASSLLAGITDTQYF.

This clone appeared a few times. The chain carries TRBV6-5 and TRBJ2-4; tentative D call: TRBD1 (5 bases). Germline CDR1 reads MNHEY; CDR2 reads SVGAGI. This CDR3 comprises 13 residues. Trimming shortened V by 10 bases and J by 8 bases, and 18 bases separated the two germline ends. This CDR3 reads CATQGRVSDIQYF. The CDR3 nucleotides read TGTGCCACCCAGGGCAGGGTCTCGGACATTCAGTACTTC.

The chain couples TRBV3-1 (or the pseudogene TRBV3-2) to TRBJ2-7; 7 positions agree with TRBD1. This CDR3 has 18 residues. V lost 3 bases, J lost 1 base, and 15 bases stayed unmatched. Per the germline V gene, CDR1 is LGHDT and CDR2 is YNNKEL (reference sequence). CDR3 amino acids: CASSHPGFGTDFSYEQYV. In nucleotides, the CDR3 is TGTGCCAGCAGCCATCCCGGGTTCGGGACAGACTTTTCCTACGAGCAGTACGTC.

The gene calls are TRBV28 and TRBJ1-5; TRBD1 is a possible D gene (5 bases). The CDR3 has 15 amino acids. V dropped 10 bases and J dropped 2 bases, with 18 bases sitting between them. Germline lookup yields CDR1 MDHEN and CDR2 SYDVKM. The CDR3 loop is CATSRGAVGNQPQHF. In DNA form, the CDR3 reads TGTGCCACCTCACGTGGGGCGGTAGGCAATCAGCCCCAGCATTTT.

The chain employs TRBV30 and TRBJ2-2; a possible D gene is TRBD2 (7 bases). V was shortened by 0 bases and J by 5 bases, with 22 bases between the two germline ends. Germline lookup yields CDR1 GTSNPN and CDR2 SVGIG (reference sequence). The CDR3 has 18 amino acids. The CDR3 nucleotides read TGTGCCTGGAGTGTCGAGACAGGACGAAGAGCGGGGACCGGGGAGCTGTTTTTT. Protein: CAWSVETGRRAGTGELFF. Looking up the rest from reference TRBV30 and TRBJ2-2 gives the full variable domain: SQTIHQWPATLVQPVGSPLSLECTVEGTSNPNLYWYRQAAGRGLQLLFYSVGIGQISSEVPQNLSASRPQDRQFILSSKKLLLSDSGFYLCAWSVETGRRAGTGELFFGEGSRLTVL.

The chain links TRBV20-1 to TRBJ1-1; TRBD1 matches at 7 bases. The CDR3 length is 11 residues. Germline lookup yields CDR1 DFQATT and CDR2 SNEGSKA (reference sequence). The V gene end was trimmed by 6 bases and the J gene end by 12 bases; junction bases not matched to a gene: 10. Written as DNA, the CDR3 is TGCAGTGCCCCCCGGGACAGTAAAACTTTCTTT. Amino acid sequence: CSAPRDSKTFF.

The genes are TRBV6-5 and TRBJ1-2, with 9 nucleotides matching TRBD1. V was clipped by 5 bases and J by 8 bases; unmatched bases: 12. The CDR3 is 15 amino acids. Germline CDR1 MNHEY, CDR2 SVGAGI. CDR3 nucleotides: TGTGCCAGCAGTAAAACTATAGGACAGGGGCGAGGCTACACCTTC. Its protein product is CASSKTIGQGRGYTF.

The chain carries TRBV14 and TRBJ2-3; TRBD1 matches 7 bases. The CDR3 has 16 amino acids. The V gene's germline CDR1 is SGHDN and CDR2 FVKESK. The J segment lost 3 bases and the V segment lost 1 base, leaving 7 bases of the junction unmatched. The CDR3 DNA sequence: TGTGCCAGCAGCCAAGCAGGGGGATCGATGACAGATACGCAGTATTTT. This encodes CASSQAGGSMTDTQYF.

DNA for the CDR3: TGTGCCAGCAGTCCCGGGGAGTGGAACATTCAGTACTTC. Protein sequence: CASSPGEWNIQYF. This chain links TRBV28 with TRBJ2-4; weak D call: TRBD2 (5 bases). V shed 5 bases and J shed 7 bases, with 12 bases lying between them. Per the germline V gene, CDR1 is MDHEN and CDR2 is SYDVKM. CDR3 length: 13 amino acids.

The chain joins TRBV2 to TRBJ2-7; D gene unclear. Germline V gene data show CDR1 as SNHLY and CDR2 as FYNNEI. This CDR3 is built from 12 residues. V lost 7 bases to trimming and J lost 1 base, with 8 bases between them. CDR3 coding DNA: TGTGCCAGCACCCCGGGTTCCTACGAGCAGTACTTC. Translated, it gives CASTPGSYEQYF.

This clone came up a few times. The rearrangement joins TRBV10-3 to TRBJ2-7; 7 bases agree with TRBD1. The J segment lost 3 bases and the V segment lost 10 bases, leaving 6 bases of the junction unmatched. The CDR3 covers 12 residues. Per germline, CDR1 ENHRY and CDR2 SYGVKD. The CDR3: CATRRDSYEQYV. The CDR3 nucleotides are TGTGCCACACGCCGGGACAGCTACGAGCAGTACGTC.